This T cell receptor (beta chain) is drawn from a study of technical replicates of blood from a few donors. This clone was detected once. The data were produced by immunoSEQ multiplex PCR, yet TCRdb's version contains in-frame clones alone and is incomplete. The sample lists tens of thousands of clones, less than 95% occurring once. The material sequenced was T cells isolated from PBMCs. The receptor was derived from a human donor in good health.

DNA of the CDR3: TGTGCCAGCAGTTATCGCAGGGACAATGAGCAGTTCTTC. Translated, it gives CASSYRRDNEQFF. This chain uses TRBV6-5 with TRBJ2-1, with D possibly matching TRBD1 (5 bases). The V gene's germline CDR1 is MNHEY and CDR2 SVGAGI. The CDR3 loop spans 13 amino acids. V lost 3 bases and J 5 bases, leaving 8 bases between the germline ends.